The clone carrying this T cell receptor beta chain appeared a few times. Antigen specificity is unknown. TCRdb analysed the reads with MiXCR anew, one entry per CDR3 protein. The sample includes around 540,000 distinct CDR3 sequences, around 30% of them seen just once. This specimen belongs to a study of T cell repertoires in cytomegalovirus infection. Study-wide background: Epitope selection comprised recently identified HLA-C-restricted CMV epitopes and well-studied HLA-B-restricted CMV epitopes. The public TCR beta signatures pointed to both CMV infection and matching HLA type.

Germline V gene sequence: CDR1 SGHAT, CDR2 FQNNGV. The germline V and J ends were trimmed by 3 bases and 5 bases, with 8 bases remaining between them. This CDR3 contains 13 residues. The study's findings and limits: CMV-specific TCR beta clonotypes restricted by HLA-C were the ones dominating the ex vivo response. There were carriers of CMV plus the relevant HLA, and cumulative public TCR beta family frequency identified them.

The sequence derives from a human donor in good health (CMV status not recorded). Some clones in this sample may be carry-over from other donors' samples. The sequencing used cultured PBMCs, collected from culture after CMV antigen stimulation. J is TRBJ2-1 and V is TRBV11-2, with a tentative D call TRBD1 (5 bases). The CDR3 here is CASSFTQDNEQFF. CDR3 DNA sequence: TGTGCCAGCAGCTTCACACAGGACAATGAGCAGTTCTTC. Looking up the rest from reference TRBV11-2 and TRBJ2-1 gives the full variable domain: EAGVAQSPRYKIIEKRQSVAFWCNPISGHATLYWYQQILGQGPKLLIQFQNNGVVDDSQLPKDRFSAERLKGVDSTLKIQPAKLEDSAVYLCASSFTQDNEQFFGPGTRLTVL.